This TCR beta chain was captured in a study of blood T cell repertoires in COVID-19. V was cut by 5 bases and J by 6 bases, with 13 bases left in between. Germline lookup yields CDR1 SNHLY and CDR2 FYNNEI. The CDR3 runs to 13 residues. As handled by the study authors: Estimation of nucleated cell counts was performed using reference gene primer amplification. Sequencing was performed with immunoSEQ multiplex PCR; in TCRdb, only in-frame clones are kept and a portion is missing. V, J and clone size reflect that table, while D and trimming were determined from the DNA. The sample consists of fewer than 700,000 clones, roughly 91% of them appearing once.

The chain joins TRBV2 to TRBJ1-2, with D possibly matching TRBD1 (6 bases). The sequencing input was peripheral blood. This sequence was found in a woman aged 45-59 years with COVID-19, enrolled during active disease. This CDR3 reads CASSRPYRDGYTF. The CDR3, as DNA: TGTGCCAGCAGTCGCCCTTACAGGGATGGCTACACCTTC.